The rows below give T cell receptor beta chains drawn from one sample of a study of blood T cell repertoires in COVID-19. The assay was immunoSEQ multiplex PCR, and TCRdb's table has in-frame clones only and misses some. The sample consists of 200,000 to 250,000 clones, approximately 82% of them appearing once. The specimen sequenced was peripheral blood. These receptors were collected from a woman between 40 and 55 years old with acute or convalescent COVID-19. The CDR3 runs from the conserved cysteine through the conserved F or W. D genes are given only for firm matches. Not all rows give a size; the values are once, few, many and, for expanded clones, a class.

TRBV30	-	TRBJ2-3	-	CAWALGRTDTQYF	TGTGCCTGGGCCTTAGGCAGGACAGATACGCAGTATTTT
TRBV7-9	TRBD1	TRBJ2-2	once	CASSPGQKITGELFF	TGTGCCAGCAGCCCGGGACAGAAAATCACCGGGGAGCTGTTTTTT
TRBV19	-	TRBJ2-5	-	CASSIGTSTLQETQYF	TGTGCCAGTAGTATAGGGACTTCAACACTGCAAGAGACCCAGTACTTC
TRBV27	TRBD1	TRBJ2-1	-	CASSWGTGGYNEQFF	TGTGCCAGCAGTTGGGGGACAGGGGGTTACAATGAGCAGTTCTTC
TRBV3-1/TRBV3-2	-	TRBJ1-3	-	CASSQDRGFGNTIYF	TGTGCCAGCAGCCAGGACAGAGGGTTTGGAAACACCATATATTTT
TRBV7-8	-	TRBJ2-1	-	CASTYSVGNNEQFF	TGTGCCAGCACTTACTCCGTCGGGAACAATGAGCAGTTCTTC
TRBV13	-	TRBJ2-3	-	CASSLGRGPDTQYF	TGTGCCAGCAGCTTAGGCAGGGGACCAGATACGCAGTATTTT
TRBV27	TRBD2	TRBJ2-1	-	CASSARLAGAYNEQFF	TGTGCCAGCAGTGCACGACTAGCGGGAGCCTACAATGAGCAGTTCTTC
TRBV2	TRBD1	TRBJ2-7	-	CASRAGTGNYEQYF	TGTGCCAGCAGGGCCGGGACAGGGAATTATGAGCAGTACTTC
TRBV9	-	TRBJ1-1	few	CASSPRQPGVNTEAFF	TGTGCCAGCAGCCCCCGACAGCCAGGGGTGAACACTGAAGCTTTCTTT
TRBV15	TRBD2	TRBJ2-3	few	CATSRGLAGGRTDTQYF	TGTGCCACCAGCAGGGGACTAGCGGGAGGGCGCACAGATACGCAGTATTTT
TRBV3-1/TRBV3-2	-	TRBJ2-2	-	CASSLKGVNTGELFF	TGTGCCAGCAGCCTTAAGGGGGTGAACACCGGGGAGCTGTTTTTT
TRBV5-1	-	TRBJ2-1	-	CASSLSGLLLDNEQFF	TGCGCCAGCAGCCTCTCAGGACTACTCCTCGACAATGAGCAGTTCTTC
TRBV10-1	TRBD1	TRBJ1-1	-	CASSEGQGAFF	TGCGCCAGCAGTGAGGGACAGGGGGCTTTCTTT
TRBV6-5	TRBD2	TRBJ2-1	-	CASRKGTSVSEQFF	TGTGCCAGCAGGAAGGGGACTAGCGTTAGTGAGCAGTTCTTC
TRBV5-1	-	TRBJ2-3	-	CASSRGSSSTDTQYF	TGCGCCAGCAGCCGGGGGAGTTCAAGCACAGATACGCAGTATTTT
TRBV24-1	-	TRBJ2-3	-	CATSGGLTDTQYF	TGTGCCACCAGTGGGGGGCTCACAGATACGCAGTATTTT
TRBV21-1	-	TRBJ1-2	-	CASSRDRLYGYTF	TGTGCCAGCAGCAGGGACAGGCTCTATGGCTACACCTTC
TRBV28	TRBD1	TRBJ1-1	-	CASRIGTGVQGTEAFF	TGTGCCAGCAGAATTGGGACAGGTGTACAGGGAACTGAAGCTTTCTTT
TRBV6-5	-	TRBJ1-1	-	CASKTSTGSTEAFF	TGTGCCAGCAAGACGTCGACAGGAAGTACTGAAGCTTTCTTT
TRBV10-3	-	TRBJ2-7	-	CAISGGQIGYEQYF	TGTGCCATCAGCGGGGGACAGATCGGGTACGAGCAGTACTTC
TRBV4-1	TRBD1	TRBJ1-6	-	CASSQVLMWDRGHLRSPLHF	TGCGCCAGCAGCCAAGTATTAATGTGGGACAGGGGGCATCTTCGGTCACCCCTCCACTTT
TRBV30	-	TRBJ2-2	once	CAWSVLGAAGELFF	TGTGCCTGGAGTGTACTGGGGGCGGCCGGGGAGCTGTTTTTT
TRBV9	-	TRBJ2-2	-	CASSVRGTGELFF	TGTGCCAGCAGCGTCAGGGGCACCGGGGAGCTGTTTTTT
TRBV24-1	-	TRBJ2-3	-	CATSAEDTQYF	TGTGCCACCAGTGCAGAAGATACGCAGTATTTT
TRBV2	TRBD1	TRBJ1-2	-	CASWVAPAAGQTNYGYTF	TGTGCCAGCTGGGTGGCGCCGGCCGCGGGACAGACTAACTATGGCTACACCTTC
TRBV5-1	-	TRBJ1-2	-	CASSLGAGGYTF	TGCGCCAGCAGCTTGGGGGCGGGCGGCTACACCTTC
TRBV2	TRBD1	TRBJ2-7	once	CASKRQGDSYEQYF	TGTGCCAGCAAAAGACAGGGGGATTCCTACGAGCAGTACTTC
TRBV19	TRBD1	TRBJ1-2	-	CASNTPGQGYGYTF	TGTGCCAGTAACACCCCGGGACAGGGCTATGGCTACACCTTC
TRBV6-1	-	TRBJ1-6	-	CASSEYWTKDSPLHF	TGTGCCAGCAGTGAATACTGGACAAAAGATTCACCCCTCCACTTT
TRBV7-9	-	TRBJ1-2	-	CASSLETYGYTF	TGTGCCAGCAGCTTGGAGACCTATGGCTACACCTTC
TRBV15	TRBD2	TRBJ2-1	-	CATSISGSSYNEQFF	TGTGCCACCAGCATTAGCGGGTCCTCCTACAATGAGCAGTTCTTC
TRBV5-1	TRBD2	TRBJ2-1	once	CASSASGGYNEQFF	TGCGCCAGCAGCGCTAGCGGGGGTTACAATGAGCAGTTCTTC
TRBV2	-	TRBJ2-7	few	CASSEGGVTYEQYF	TGTGCCAGCAGTGAAGGGGGGGTCACCTACGAGCAGTACTTC
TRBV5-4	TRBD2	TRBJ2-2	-	CASSPIGGAGELFF	TGTGCCAGCAGCCCAATTGGGGGGGCCGGGGAGCTGTTTTTT
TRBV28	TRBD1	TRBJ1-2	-	CASSPRGQGDGYGYTF	TGTGCCAGCAGTCCACGAGGACAGGGGGATGGGTATGGCTACACCTTC
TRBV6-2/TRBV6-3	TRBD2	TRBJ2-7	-	CASSYGLAGVSGEQYF	TGTGCCAGCAGTTACGGGCTAGCGGGAGTATCGGGCGAGCAGTACTTC
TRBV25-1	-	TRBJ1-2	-	CASSRWDPTDGYTF	TGTGCCAGCAGTCGTTGGGATCCGACAGATGGCTACACCTTC
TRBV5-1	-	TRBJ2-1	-	CASSLEGLANNEQFF	TGCGCCAGCAGCTTGGAGGGGCTGGCTAACAATGAGCAGTTCTTC
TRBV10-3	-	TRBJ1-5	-	CAISESNRLDQPQHF	TGTGCCATCAGTGAGTCGAACCGGTTGGATCAGCCCCAGCATTTT